The text below deals with one T cell receptor beta chain. Germline V gene lookup returns CDR1 SGHTA and CDR2 FQGTGA. V was clipped by 4 bases and J by 2 bases, with 16 bases between them. The CDR3 has 16 residues. This specimen belongs to a study of blood T cells in healthy people across ages. PCR was performed a second time for about 6 to 12 cycles using a sample-barcoded 5' primer and a J-beta primer mix. One entry per CDR3 protein, called by TCRdb with MiXCR from the 5' RACE reads. This sample has about 1 million distinct CDR3 sequences, with around 43% found just once. The sequence was collected from a woman in her fifties or sixties in good health. The sample taken for sequencing was blood. The genes are TRBV7-3 and TRBJ2-3; D is possibly TRBD2 (6 bases). The CDR3: CASSYRTGAPTDTQYF. In nucleotides, the CDR3 is TGTGCCAGCAGCTACCGAACGGGAGCCCCCACAGATACGCAGTATTTT.